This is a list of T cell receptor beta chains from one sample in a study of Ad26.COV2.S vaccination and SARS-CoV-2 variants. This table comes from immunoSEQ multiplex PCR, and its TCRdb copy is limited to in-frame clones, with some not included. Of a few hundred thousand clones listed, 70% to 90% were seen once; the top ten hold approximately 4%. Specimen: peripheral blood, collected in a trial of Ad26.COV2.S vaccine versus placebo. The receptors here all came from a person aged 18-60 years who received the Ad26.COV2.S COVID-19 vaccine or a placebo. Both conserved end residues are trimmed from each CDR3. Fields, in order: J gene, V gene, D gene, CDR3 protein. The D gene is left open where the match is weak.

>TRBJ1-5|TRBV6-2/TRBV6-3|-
ASSSGGGGYSNQPQH
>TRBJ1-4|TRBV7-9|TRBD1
ASSPTGINEKLF
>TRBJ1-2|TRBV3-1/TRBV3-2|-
ASSNSPSRWIGGYT
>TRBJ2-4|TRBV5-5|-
ASSLRGTKNIQY
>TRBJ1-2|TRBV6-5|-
AIAGPGYT
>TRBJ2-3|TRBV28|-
ASSFSGAADTQY
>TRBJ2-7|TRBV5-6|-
ASSMWSVGQHYEQY
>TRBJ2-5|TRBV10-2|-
ASARGHQETQY
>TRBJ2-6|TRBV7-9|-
ASSLARGQLYSGANVLT
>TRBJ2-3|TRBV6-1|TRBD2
ASSETSGGPGYDTQY
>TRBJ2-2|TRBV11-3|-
ASSLQTTGYTGELF
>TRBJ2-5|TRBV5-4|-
ASTPDVGGEETQY
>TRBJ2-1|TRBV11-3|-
ASSKDRYNEQF
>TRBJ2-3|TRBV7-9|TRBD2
ASAGLAGYFADTQY
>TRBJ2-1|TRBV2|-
AITLGPTGYHEQF
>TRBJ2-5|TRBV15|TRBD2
ATSIGLTSGGSQETQY
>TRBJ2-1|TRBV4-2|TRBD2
ASSQDLAGGRNEQF
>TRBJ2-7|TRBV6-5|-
ASSKGYEQY
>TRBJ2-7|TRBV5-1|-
ASSSGNEQY
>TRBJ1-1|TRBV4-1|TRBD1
ASSLRVTGATKNTEAF
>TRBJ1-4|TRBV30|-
AWSVWGVDEKLF
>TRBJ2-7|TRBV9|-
ASRRRGGADPYEQY
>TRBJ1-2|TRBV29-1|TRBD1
SAEGTVDYGYT
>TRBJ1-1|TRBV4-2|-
ASSPTVNTEAF
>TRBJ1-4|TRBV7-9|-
ASSPGGARDEKLF
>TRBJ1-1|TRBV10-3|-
AISSPEGTEAF
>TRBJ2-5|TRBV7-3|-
ASRSRAGSGETQY
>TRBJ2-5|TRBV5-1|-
ASKDLASGQETQY
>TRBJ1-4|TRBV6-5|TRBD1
ASKPGGSANEKLF
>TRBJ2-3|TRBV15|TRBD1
ATSRGQGATDTQY
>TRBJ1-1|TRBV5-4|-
ASRPSANTEAF
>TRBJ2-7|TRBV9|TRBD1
ASSVGDRGRGEQY
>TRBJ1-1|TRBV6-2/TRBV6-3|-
ASSRQGQLMNTEAF
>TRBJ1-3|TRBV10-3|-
AISDFGQPSSGNTIY
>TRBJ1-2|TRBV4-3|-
ASSQERPRSPRADYGYT
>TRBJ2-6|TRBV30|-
AWEMESGANVLT
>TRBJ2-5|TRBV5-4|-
ASSDARGPTSRETQY
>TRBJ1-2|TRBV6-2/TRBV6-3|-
ASSYWQEMNYGYT
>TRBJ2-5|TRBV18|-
ASSPGEEETQY
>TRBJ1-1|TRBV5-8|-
ASSLWTAEAF
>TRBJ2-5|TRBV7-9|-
ASSQAETQY
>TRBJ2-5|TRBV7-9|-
ASSSTGPQETQY
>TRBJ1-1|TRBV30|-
AWSVSRNTEAF
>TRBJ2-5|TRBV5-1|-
ASSTGLQGTQY
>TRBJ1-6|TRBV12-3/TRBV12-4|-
ASSLTQFSPLH
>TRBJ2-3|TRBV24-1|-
ATSDSVTGMGRDTQY
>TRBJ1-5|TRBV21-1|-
ASSTPGRFDSNQPQH
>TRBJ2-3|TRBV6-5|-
ASDLTGTTDTQY
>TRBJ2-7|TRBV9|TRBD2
ASSVEREAYEQY
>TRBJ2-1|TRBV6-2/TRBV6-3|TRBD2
ASSRTSGGASYNEQF
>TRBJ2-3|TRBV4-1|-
ASSQLYYGLEHTDTQY
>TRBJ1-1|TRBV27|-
ASSLKLGVTEAF
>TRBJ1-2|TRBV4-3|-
ASSQEYHYGYT
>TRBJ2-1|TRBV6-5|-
ASSFSDYNEQF
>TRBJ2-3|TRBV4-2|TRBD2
ASSQSLNPLAAQY
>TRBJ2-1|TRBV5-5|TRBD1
ASNPVLRDSYSYNEQF
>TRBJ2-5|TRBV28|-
ASRTFYRGGPGETQY